The present entry profiles one TCR beta chain with its context. Its specificity is unknown. Generated by immunoSEQ multiplex PCR, the TCRdb table keeps only in-frame clones and is missing some. The sample yields under 65,000 clones, around 80% seen once. This CDR3 region has 16 residues. The J segment lost 6 bases and the V segment lost 3 bases, leaving 9 bases of the junction unmatched. Germline CDR1 and CDR2: MGHRA and YSYEKL. The source of the sample is a study of radiation and T cells in renal cell carcinoma. Study overall: Nephrectomy followed 15 Gy stereotactic body radiation by 4 weeks. Study-level results: In blood, top tumor clones expanded by 2 weeks, shrinking by 4. Pretreatment tumor biopsies were lacking, so baseline clonotypes are unknown.

Time point denoted: baseline pretreatment blood. Treatment described: 15 Gy SBRT to primary tumor, nephrectomy 4 weeks later. The tumor was a clear cell renal cell carcinoma. V is TRBV4-1 and J is TRBJ2-3; TRBD1 agrees at 10 bases. The sequences come from blood, collected from a patient whose treatment included radiotherapy and nephrectomy. This receptor was taken from a man aged 60 to 75 with renal cell carcinoma. CDR3 loop: CASSQDRGWGYDTQYF. The CDR3 nucleotides are TGCGCCAGCAGCCAGGACAGGGGGTGGGGGTATGATACGCAGTATTTT.